Here is one TCR beta chain with its context. Its target is not known. These data belong to a study of CXCR3-negative and CXCR3-positive naive CD8 T cells. Study-wide points: CXCR3-positive naive cells carried more hydrophobic TRB CDR3s than CXCR3-negative naive cells did.

Researchers prepared the TRB cDNA libraries using 5' RACE with UMI labels. From the 5' RACE reads, TCRdb lists one entry per CDR3 protein and no DNA. The sample has 65,000 to 90,000 distinct CDR3 sequences. Germline CDR1 reads MNHEY; CDR2 reads SVGEGT. The length of the CDR3 is 14 residues. This clonotype was obtained from a human donor in good health. Some clones in this sample may be carry-over from other donors' samples. This chain connects TRBV6-2 or TRBV6-3 to TRBJ2-7; TCRdb's D call of TRBD1 is untestable without DNA. The specimen was naive CXCR3+ CD8+ T cells from blood. Subset meaning: CD45RO-CCR7+CD27+CD95- naive CD8+ T cells expressing CXCR3 (TNR3+). CDR3 amino acids: CASSYDDALYEQYF.